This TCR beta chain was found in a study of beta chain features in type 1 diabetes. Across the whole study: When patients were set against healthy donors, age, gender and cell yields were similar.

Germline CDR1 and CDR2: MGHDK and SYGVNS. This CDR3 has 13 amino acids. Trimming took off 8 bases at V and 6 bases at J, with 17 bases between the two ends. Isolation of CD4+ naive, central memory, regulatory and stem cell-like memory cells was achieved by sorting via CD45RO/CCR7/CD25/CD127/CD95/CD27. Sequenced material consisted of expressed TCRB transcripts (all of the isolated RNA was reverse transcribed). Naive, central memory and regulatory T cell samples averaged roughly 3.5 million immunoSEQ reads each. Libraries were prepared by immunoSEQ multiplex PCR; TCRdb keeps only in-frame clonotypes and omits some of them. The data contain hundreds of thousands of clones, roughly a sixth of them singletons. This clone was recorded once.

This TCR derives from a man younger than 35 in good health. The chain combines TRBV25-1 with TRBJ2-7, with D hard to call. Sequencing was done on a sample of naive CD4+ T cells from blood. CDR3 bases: TGTGCCAGCCGCTACACCCTTACAACCGAGCAGTACTTC. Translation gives CASRYTLTTEQYF.